This T cell receptor (beta chain) was obtained from a study of blood T cell repertoires in COVID-19. On the study more broadly: Donors in the United States, Italy and Spain gave samples during acute or convalescent COVID-19.

This clone showed up just once. V gave up 4 bases and J gave up 6 bases, with 25 bases separating them. This CDR3 contains 18 residues. Germline V gene lookup returns CDR1 MNHNS and CDR2 SASEGT. Methods used by the authors: The assay estimated nucleated cells by amplifying reference gene primers. Generated by immunoSEQ multiplex PCR, the TCRdb table keeps only in-frame clones and is missing some. V, J and clone size derive from that table, while D and trimming were established from the DNA sequence. The data contain under 450,000 clones, over 75% of them singletons. This clonotype was obtained from a man aged 25-45 years who had recovered from COVID-19. Sequencing input: PBMCs or T cells enriched from blood (not recorded which). The chain couples TRBV6-1 to TRBJ1-5, with D possibly TRBD1 on 6 matching bases. CDR3 amino acids: CASSAGPPGATLGQPQHF. In nucleotides, the CDR3 is TGTGCCAGCAGTGCGGGGCCCCCAGGGGCGACTCTAGGTCAGCCCCAGCATTTT.